This paragraph reports one T cell receptor beta chain. The source of the sample is a study of control samples from healthy donors and cancer patients. Assay: immunoSEQ multiplex PCR; the TCRdb copy retains only in-frame clones and omits some. The sample comprises 400,000 to 500,000 clones, 80% to 95% of which are singletons, and about 6.3% rests with the top ten. The length of the CDR3 is 17 residues. Germline V CDR1 and CDR2: SGHAT, FQNNGV. V was shortened by 5 bases and J by 4 bases, with 18 bases between the two germline ends. This sequence joins TRBV11-2 and TRBJ2-6; possible D gene TRBD1, 5 bases. The clonotype was recovered from a man in his forties with head and neck cancer. The source material was PBMCs. CDR3 nucleotides: TGTGCCAGCAGCACCCACCCCGGCAGGGCCGGGGCCAACGTCCTGACTTTC. Its protein is CASSTHPGRAGANVLTF.